This TCR beta chain was recorded in a study of shared clonotypes between healthy human individuals. Findings and caveats of the study: Clonotypes shared by all four donors outscored non-shared clonotypes in generation probability.

With regard to this clone: No antigen is known for it.

This table comes from immunoSEQ multiplex PCR, and its TCRdb copy is limited to in-frame clones, with some not included. The table shows around 2,000,000 clones, with approximately 94% occurring only once. CD45RO-negative, CCR7-selected cells formed the naive CD8 fraction, which excluded terminally differentiated effector memory CD45RA+ cells. This receptor was identified in a man between 18 and 35 years old in good health. Sequenced input: naive CD8+ T cells sorted from blood.

This CDR3 reads CAISESNSNYGYTF. The DNA of the CDR3 is TGTGCCATCAGTGAGTCGAACAGCAACTATGGCTACACCTTC. The chain combines TRBV10-3 with TRBJ1-2; D gene unclear. Between the trimmed V and J ends, which lost 0 bases and 2 bases, there was a span of 7 bases. This CDR3 spans 14 amino acids. Germline-derived CDR1 and CDR2 are ENHRY and SYGVKD.